One and the same sample provided the 15 T cell receptor beta chains below, sequenced in a study of CD8 T cells in Susac syndrome. The authors reverse transcribed roughly 0.5 to 1 ug RNA with random hexamers. Using its own MiXCR run on the immunoSEQ multiplex PCR reads, TCRdb lists one record per CDR3 protein. The data contain about 150,000 distinct CDR3 sequences, over 90% of them singletons. The sequencing input was CD8+ T cells from PBMCs. The receptor set was obtained from a human donor with Susac syndrome.

The rearrangement uses TRBV7-3 and TRBJ2-2, with D perhaps TRBD1 or TRBD2 (5 bases each). Trimming pared 3 bases from V and 1 base from J, leaving 9 bases between. The CDR3 spans 15 residues. The germline V gene has CDR1 SGHTA and CDR2 FQGTGA. CDR3 loop: CASSFGTGNTGELFF. The DNA for the CDR3 is TGTGCCAGCAGCTTTGGGACGGGGAACACCGGGGAGCTGTTTTTT.

The chain uses TRBV27 and TRBJ2-2; possibly TRBD1 for D (6 bases). Trimming took off 5 bases at V and 5 bases at J, with 9 bases between the two ends. This CDR3 has 13 residues. Germline CDR1 MNHEY, CDR2 SMNVEV (reference sequence). The CDR3 DNA is TGTGCCAGCAGTCCTCAGGGGACCGGGGAGCTGTTTTTT. Its protein product is CASSPQGTGELFF.

The V call is TRBV27, the J call TRBJ2-1; 13 bases map to TRBD2. Germline loops: CDR1 MNHEY, CDR2 SMNVEV (reference sequence). The junction had 5 bases not matched to a gene; V was cut back by 3 bases and J by 9 bases. The CDR3 is 15 residues long. CDR3 sequence: CASSFGLAGEGEQFF. DNA of the CDR3: TGTGCCAGCAGTTTTGGACTAGCGGGAGAGGGTGAGCAGTTCTTC.

This chain joins TRBV7-6 and TRBJ1-5, with D unresolved. The germline V and J ends were trimmed by 3 bases and 0 bases, with 6 bases remaining between them. The germline V gene encodes CDR1 SGHVS and CDR2 FNYEAQ. The CDR3 contains 14 residues. The chain's CDR3 is CASSLLGSNQPQHF. The CDR3 bases are TGTGCCAGCAGCTTGTTAGGTAGCAATCAGCCCCAGCATTTT.

This clonotype was recorded once. The chain recombines TRBV29-1 with TRBJ2-1; 8 positions match TRBD2. The CDR3 has 15 residues. Germline CDR1 reads SQVTM; CDR2 reads ANQGSEA. V lost 5 bases to trimming and J lost 3 bases; unmatched junction nucleotides: 9. DNA of the CDR3: TGCAGCGTTCCTTTCGTGGGACTAGTCTACAATGAGCAGTTCTTC. Encoded protein: CSVPFVGLVYNEQFF.

The chain employs TRBV6-2 or TRBV6-3 and TRBJ2-7; 9 bases fit TRBD1. Germline V gene lookup returns CDR1 MNHEY and CDR2 SVGEGT. Trimming at V came to 4 bases and at J to 3 bases, leaving 7 bases not matched to a gene. The CDR3 covers 15 residues. DNA for the CDR3: TGTGCCAGCAGTTCCGGGTACAGGGGGCACTACGAGCAGTACTTC. Its protein product is CASSSGYRGHYEQYF.

This sequence joins TRBV24-1 and TRBJ1-5; no definite D call. The CDR3 has 14 amino acids. Trimming left V 2 bases short and J 5 bases short, with 9 bases between. Germline V gene data show CDR1 as KGHDR and CDR2 as SFDVKD. Here the CDR3 reads CATSDSGMDQPQHF. In DNA form, the CDR3 reads TGTGCCACCAGTGATTCCGGGATGGATCAGCCCCAGCATTTT.

The CDR3 sequence is CASDRVGQQETQYF. CDR3 DNA: TGTGCCAGCGACAGAGTGGGACAGCAAGAGACCCAGTACTTC. The chain combines TRBV2 with TRBJ2-5; TRBD1 matches 7 bases. The germline CDR1 and CDR2 sequences are SNHLY and FYNNEI. V was clipped by 8 bases and J by 2 bases; unmatched bases: 8. This CDR3 region has 14 residues.

J is TRBJ2-7 and V is TRBV20-1; possibly TRBD2 for D (5 bases). Trimming took 1 base from V and 3 from J, leaving 7 bases between them. CDR1 is DFQATT and CDR2 is SNEGSKA in the germline V gene (reference sequence). The CDR3 runs to 12 residues. CDR3 sequence reads: CSARVAGYEQYF. DNA for the CDR3: TGCAGTGCTAGAGTCGCGGGCTACGAGCAGTACTTC.

The chain uses TRBV9 and TRBJ2-2; TRBD1 aligns across 7 bases. Trimming removed 6 bases from V and 1 base from J; junction bases left unmatched: 9. CDR3 length: 16 residues. Germline V gives CDR1 SGDLS, CDR2 YYNGEE. CDR3 residues: CASTPLRTGNTGELFF. The CDR3 coding sequence is TGTGCCAGCACCCCCTTACGGACAGGGAACACCGGGGAGCTGTTTTTT.

The chain carries TRBV12-3 or TRBV12-4 and TRBJ2-3; 8 bases are a match to TRBD2. V lost 7 bases to trimming and J lost 6 bases; unmatched junction nucleotides: 9. The length of the CDR3 is 14 residues. The CDR3 sequence is CASNSGSTLDTQYF. DNA for the CDR3: TGTGCCAGCAACAGCGGGAGTACCCTGGATACGCAGTATTTT.

The genes are TRBV6-6 and TRBJ1-4, with D possibly matching TRBD1 (5 bases). Germline CDR1 and CDR2: MNHNY and SVGAGI (reference sequence). CDR3 size: 13 residues. Trimming took 9 bases from V and 11 from J, leaving 19 bases between them. The chain's CDR3 is CASRGDEGNKLFF. The CDR3 DNA is TGTGCCAGTAGAGGGGACGAGGGAAACAAACTGTTTTTT.

The chain recombines TRBV20-1 with TRBJ2-4; 14 positions agree with TRBD2. The CDR3 is 17 amino acids. The V gene's germline CDR1 is DFQATT and CDR2 SNEGSKA (reference sequence). Losses at the gene ends were 0 bases for V and 8 bases for J; bases not matched to a gene: 9. CDR3 DNA sequence: TGCAGTGCTAGAGATAGGGGGACTAGCGGGAGTGTGTACATTCAGTACTTC. It encodes CSARDRGTSGSVYIQYF.

The rearrangement uses TRBV9 and TRBJ2-1, with 7 bases aligning to TRBD1. The CDR3 totals 15 residues. V was pared by 4 bases and J by 3 bases, with 7 bases of the junction left unmatched. Per germline, CDR1 SGDLS and CDR2 YYNGEE. CDR3: CASSSLGQIYNEQFF. CDR3 nucleotide sequence: TGTGCCAGCAGCAGCCTGGGACAGATCTACAATGAGCAGTTCTTC. Full variable domain (rest looked up from reference TRBV9 and TRBJ2-1): DSGVTQTPKHLITATGQRVTLRCSPRSGDLSVYWYQQSLDQGLQFLIQYYNGEERAKGNILERFSAQQFPDLHSELNLSSLELGDSALYFCASSSLGQIYNEQFFGPGTRLTVL.

This clonotype was seen only once. In nucleotides, the CDR3 is TGTGCCAGCAGCCCATCTAGCGGAGCTTCCTACAATGAGCAGTTCTTC. This sequence encodes CASSPSSGASYNEQFF. The chain joins TRBV9 to TRBJ2-1, with 7 bases matching TRBD2. CDR1 SGDLS and CDR2 YYNGEE come from the germline V gene. The V and J ends lost 4 bases and 1 base, in that order; junction bases with no gene match: 8. This CDR3 spans 16 amino acids.